One T cell receptor (beta chain) is described in this entry. V dropped 6 bases and J dropped 0 bases, with 12 bases sitting between them. In germline, CDR1 is LNHDA, CDR2 SQIVND (reference sequence). This CDR3 comprises 14 residues. This sample is drawn from a study of blood T cell repertoires in COVID-19. Study at large: COVID-19 samples, acute and convalescent, were from the United States, Italy and Spain. T cells, B-cell-depleted T cells, or PBMCs provided the cDNA or gDNA that served as material.

In the authors' workflow: Quantification of nucleated cells was approximated via reference gene primer amplification. TCRdb's table, derived via immunoSEQ multiplex PCR, lists solely in-frame clones and lacks some. V and J calls and clone size are those listed in that table; D and trimming were worked out from the DNA. The sample lists more than 95,000 clones, 88% occurring once. The chain carries TRBV19 and TRBJ2-7; a possible D gene is TRBD1 (6 bases). The sequence was collected from a human donor in a cohort sampled during active COVID-19. Specimen: peripheral blood. This CDR3 reads CASSRPGASYEQYF. The CDR3 bases are TGTGCCAGTAGCCGACCAGGGGCCTCCTACGAGCAGTACTTC.